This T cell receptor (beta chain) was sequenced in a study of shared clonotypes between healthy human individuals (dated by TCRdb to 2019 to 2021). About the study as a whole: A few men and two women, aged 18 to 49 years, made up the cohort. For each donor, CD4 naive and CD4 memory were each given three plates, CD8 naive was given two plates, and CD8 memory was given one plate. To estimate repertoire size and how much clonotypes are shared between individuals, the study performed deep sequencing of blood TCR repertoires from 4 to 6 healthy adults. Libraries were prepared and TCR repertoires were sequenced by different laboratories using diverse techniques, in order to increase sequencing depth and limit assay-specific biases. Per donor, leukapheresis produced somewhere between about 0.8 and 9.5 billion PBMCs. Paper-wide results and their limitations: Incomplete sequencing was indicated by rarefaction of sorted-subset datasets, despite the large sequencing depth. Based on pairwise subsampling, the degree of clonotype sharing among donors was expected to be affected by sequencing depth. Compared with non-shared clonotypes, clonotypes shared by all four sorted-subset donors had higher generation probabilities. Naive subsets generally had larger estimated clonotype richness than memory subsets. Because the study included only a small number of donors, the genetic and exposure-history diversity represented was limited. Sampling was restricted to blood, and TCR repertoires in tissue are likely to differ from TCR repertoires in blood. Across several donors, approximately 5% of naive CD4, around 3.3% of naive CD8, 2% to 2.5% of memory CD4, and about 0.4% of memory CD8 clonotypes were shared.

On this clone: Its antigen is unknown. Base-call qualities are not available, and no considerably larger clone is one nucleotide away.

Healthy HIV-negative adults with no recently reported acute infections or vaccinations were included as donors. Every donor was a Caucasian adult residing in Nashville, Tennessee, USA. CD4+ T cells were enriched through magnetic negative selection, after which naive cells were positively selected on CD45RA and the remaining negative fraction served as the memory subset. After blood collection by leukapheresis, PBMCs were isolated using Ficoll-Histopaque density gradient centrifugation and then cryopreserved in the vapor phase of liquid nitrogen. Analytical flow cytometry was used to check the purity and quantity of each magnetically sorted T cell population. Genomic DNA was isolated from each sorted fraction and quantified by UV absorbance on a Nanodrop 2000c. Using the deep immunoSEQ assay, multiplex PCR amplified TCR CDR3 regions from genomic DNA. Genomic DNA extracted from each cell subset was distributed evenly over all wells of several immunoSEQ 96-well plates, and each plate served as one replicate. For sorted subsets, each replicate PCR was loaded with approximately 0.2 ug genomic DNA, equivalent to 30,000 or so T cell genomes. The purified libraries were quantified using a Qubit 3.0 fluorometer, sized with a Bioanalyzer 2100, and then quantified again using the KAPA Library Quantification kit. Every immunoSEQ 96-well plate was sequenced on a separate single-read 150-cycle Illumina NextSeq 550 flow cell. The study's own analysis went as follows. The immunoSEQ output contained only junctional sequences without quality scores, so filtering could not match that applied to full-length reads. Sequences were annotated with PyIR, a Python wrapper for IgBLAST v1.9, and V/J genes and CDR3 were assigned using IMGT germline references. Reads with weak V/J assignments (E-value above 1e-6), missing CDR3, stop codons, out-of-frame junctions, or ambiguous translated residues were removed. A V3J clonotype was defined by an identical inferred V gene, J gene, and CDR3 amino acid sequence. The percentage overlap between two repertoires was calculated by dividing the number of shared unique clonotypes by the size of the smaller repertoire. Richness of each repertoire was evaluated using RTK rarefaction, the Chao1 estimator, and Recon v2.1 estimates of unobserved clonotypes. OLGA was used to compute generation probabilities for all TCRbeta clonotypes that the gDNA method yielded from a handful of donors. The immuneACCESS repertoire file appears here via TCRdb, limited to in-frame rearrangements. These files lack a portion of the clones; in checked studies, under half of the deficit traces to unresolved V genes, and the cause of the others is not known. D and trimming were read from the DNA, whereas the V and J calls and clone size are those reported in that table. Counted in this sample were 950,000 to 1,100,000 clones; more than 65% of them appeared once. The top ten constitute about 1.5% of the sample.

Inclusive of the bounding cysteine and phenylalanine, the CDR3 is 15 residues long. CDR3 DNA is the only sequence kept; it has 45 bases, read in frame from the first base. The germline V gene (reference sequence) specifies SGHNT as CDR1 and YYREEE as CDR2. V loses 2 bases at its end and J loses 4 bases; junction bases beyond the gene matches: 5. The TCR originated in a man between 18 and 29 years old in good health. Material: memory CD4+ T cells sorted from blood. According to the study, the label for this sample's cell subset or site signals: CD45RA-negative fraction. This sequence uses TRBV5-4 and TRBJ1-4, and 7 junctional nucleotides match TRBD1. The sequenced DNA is TGTGCCAGCAGCTTTGCGGGACAGATTAATGAAAAACTGTTTTTT. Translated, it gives CASSFAGQINEKLFF.